The 25 T cell receptor beta chains below come from one sample, sequenced in a study of cytotoxic CD8 clonotypes in ibrutinib-treated CLL. TCRdb's copy holds only in-frame clones and misses some; the assay was immunoSEQ multiplex PCR. The sample comprises hundreds of thousands of clones, roughly two thirds of which are singletons, and roughly 6% rests with the top ten. The sample in question was PBMCs, obtained after 36 months of ibrutinib treatment. Receptors were obtained from a human donor with chronic lymphocytic leukemia.

The gene calls are TRBV19 and TRBJ2-1; D is uncertain. CDR1 is LNHDA and CDR2 is SQIVND in the germline V gene (reference sequence). This CDR3 has 15 residues. The V gene lost 2 bases and the J gene lost 1 base, with 9 bases spanning the gap. The CDR3, as DNA: TGTGCCAGTAGTATATGGATACAGTCCTACAATGAGCAGTTCTTC. Amino acid sequence: CASSIWIQSYNEQFF.

The CDR3 is CASSLEGLAGWRSYNEQFF. CDR3 in DNA: TGTGCCAGCAGCCTCGAGGGACTAGCGGGTTGGCGCTCCTACAATGAGCAGTTCTTC. The V and J genes are TRBV7-8 and TRBJ2-1, with 12 bases that match TRBD2. Germline loops: CDR1 SGHVS, CDR2 FQNEAQ. There are 19 residues in the CDR3. Trimming took 5 bases from V and 0 from J; bases not matched to a gene: 11.

The chain joins TRBV27 to TRBJ2-1; D is uncertain. Per the germline V gene, CDR1 is MNHEY and CDR2 is SMNVEV (reference sequence). There are 14 residues in the CDR3. Trimming stripped 7 bases from V and 6 bases from J, with 16 bases between. CDR3 protein: CASKDSALGNEQFF. CDR3 bases: TGTGCCAGCAAAGACTCCGCCCTTGGCAATGAGCAGTTCTTC.

The chain joins TRBV9 to TRBJ2-7, with 8 bases aligning to TRBD2. Germline loops: CDR1 SGDLS, CDR2 YYNGEE. The CDR3 has 15 amino acids. V was pared by 4 bases and J by 5 bases, with 11 bases of the junction left unmatched. Here the CDR3 reads CASSLRAGADDEQYF. The CDR3 DNA reads as TGTGCCAGCAGCTTACGAGCGGGAGCAGATGACGAGCAGTACTTC. Filled out from reference TRBV9 and TRBJ2-7, the complete variable domain reads DSGVTQTPKHLITATGQRVTLRCSPRSGDLSVYWYQQSLDQGLQFLIQYYNGEERAKGNILERFSAQQFPDLHSELNLSSLELGDSALYFCASSLRAGADDEQYFGPGTRLTVT.

This clone has more than one count but fewer than ten. In nucleotides, the CDR3 is TGTGCCAGCAGTTACGCCGGGACAGGCAATCAGCCCCAGCATTTT. Translation gives CASSYAGTGNQPQHF. The chain joins TRBV6-6 to TRBJ1-5; the match to TRBD1 covers 7 bases. The CDR3 sequence is 15 residues long. CDR1 MNHNY and CDR2 SVGAGI come from the germline V gene (reference sequence). The V segment lost 2 bases and the J segment 2 bases; nucleotides outside the gene matches: 3.

The CDR3 nucleotides read TGTGCCAGCTCACCTTCGGGGACAGGGGTGATCGAGTATGGCTACACCTTC. It yields the protein CASSPSGTGVIEYGYTF. The chain recombines TRBV18 with TRBJ1-2, with TRBD1 matching 10 bases. The CDR3 loop spans 17 amino acids. Germline V gene data show CDR1 as KGHSH and CDR2 as LQKENI. V shed 3 bases, J shed 5 bases, and the junction held 12 bases outside the gene matches.

The rearrangement links TRBV2 to TRBJ2-7; D may be TRBD1 (6 bases). Germline values: CDR1 SNHLY, CDR2 FYNNEI. This CDR3 contains 11 residues. V lost 10 bases, J lost 3 bases, and 10 bases lay in between. CDR3 sequence reads: CATRQVYEQYF. DNA of the CDR3: TGTGCCACCCGACAGGTCTACGAGCAGTACTTC.

This clone was detected a few times. V and J are TRBV25-1 and TRBJ2-7; D gene uncertain. The CDR3 is made up of 11 amino acids. Trimming took 9 bases from V and 0 from J, leaving 6 bases between them. Germline loops: CDR1 MGHDK, CDR2 SYGVNS. The CDR3 DNA is TGTGCCAGTGGTAGCTCCTACGAGCAGTACTTC. Protein sequence: CASGSSYEQYF.

The chain recombines TRBV29-1 with TRBJ2-5, with 8 bases fitting TRBD1. Losses at the gene ends were 7 bases for V and 4 bases for J; bases not matched to a gene: 2. CDR1 and CDR2 (germline): SQVTM, ANQGSEA. This CDR3 is built from 11 residues. The CDR3 DNA reads TGCAGCGCCGGGACAGGAGAGACCCAGTACTTC. Its protein is CSAGTGETQYF. The complete variable domain, with remaining parts taken from reference TRBV29-1 and TRBJ2-5, reads SAVISQKPSRDICQRGTSLTIQCQVDSQVTMMFWYRQQPGQSLTLIATANQGSEATYESGFVIDKFPISRPNLTFSTLTVSNMSPEDSSIYLCSAGTGETQYFGPGTRLLVL.

V gene TRBV4-1 combines with J gene TRBJ1-5; 7 bases map to TRBD1. This CDR3 region has 14 residues. The germline V gene encodes CDR1 MGHRA and CDR2 YSYEKL. V was pared by 4 bases and J by 2 bases, with 2 bases of the junction left unmatched. The CDR3 is CASSPDRGNQPQHF. The CDR3 nucleotides read TGCGCCAGCAGCCCAGACAGGGGCAATCAGCCCCAGCATTTT.

This rearrangement joins TRBV7-9 to TRBJ1-2, with D perhaps matching TRBD1 (5 bases). V lost 6 bases to trimming and J lost 4 bases, with 21 bases between them. The CDR3 contains 16 residues. CDR1 SEHNR and CDR2 FQNEAQ come from the germline V gene (reference sequence). CDR3 loop: CASRPEGASHPYGYTF. DNA of the CDR3: TGTGCCAGCAGACCGGAAGGGGCCTCGCACCCCTATGGCTACACCTTC.

The chain combines TRBV5-1 with TRBJ1-1; D might be TRBD1 (6 bases). The CDR3 totals 15 residues. The germline V gene has CDR1 SGHRS and CDR2 YFSETQ. Trimming took 0 bases from V and 4 from J, leaving 13 bases between them. CDR3 sequence reads: CASSLARGSGTEAFF. The CDR3 DNA sequence: TGCGCCAGCAGCTTGGCCAGGGGCTCGGGCACTGAAGCTTTCTTT.

V is TRBV28 and J is TRBJ1-1; D unresolved. Per the germline V gene, CDR1 is MDHEN and CDR2 is SYDVKM. This CDR3 region has 14 residues. V was shortened by 2 bases and J by 3 bases, with 10 bases between the two germline ends. The chain's CDR3 is CASSLGGKDTEAFF. The CDR3 nucleotides are TGTGCCAGCAGTTTAGGAGGGAAGGACACTGAAGCTTTCTTT.

A few counts support this clone. The sample contains more than one DNA sequence encoding this CDR3. The gene calls are TRBV9 and TRBJ2-1; D is uncertain. Deletions cut 2 bases from V and 0 bases from J, with 6 bases between. Germline assignment: CDR1 SGDLS and CDR2 YYNGEE. The CDR3 sequence is 14 residues long. The CDR3 DNA is TGTGCCAGCAGCGTGGCGGTCTCCTACAATGAGCAGTTCTTC. Amino acids: CASSVAVSYNEQFF. Supplemented by reference TRBV9 and TRBJ2-1, the full variable domain reads DSGVTQTPKHLITATGQRVTLRCSPRSGDLSVYWYQQSLDQGLQFLIQYYNGEERAKGNILERFSAQQFPDLHSELNLSSLELGDSALYFCASSVAVSYNEQFFGPGTRLTVL.

V is TRBV27 and J is TRBJ2-3, with D uncertain. The germline gives CDR1 MNHEY, CDR2 SMNVEV (reference sequence). The CDR3 contains 16 residues. Trimming stripped 0 bases from V and 4 bases from J, with 14 bases between. CDR3 sequence: CASSLSETPPADTQYF. CDR3 in DNA: TGTGCCAGCAGTTTATCGGAGACCCCACCTGCAGATACGCAGTATTTT.

This clone was recorded at least ten times. The chain combines TRBV10-3 with TRBJ1-2; unclear D gene. This CDR3 spans 11 amino acids. Deletions cut 10 bases from V and 1 base from J, with 7 bases between. The germline V gene has CDR1 ENHRY and CDR2 SYGVKD. The CDR3 DNA reads TGTGCCAGCCGCGATAACTATGGCTACACCTTC. Amino acid sequence: CASRDNYGYTF.

Only a few counts were recorded for this clone. CDR3 sequence: CASSTTGFSQPQHF. CDR3 nucleotide sequence: TGTGCCAGTAGTACTACAGGGTTTAGTCAGCCCCAGCATTTT. V usage is TRBV19 and J usage is TRBJ1-5, with D possibly TRBD1 on 6 matching bases. CDR1 and CDR2 from the germline V gene are LNHDA and SQIVND (reference sequence). The CDR3 is made up of 14 amino acids. Trimming stripped 4 bases from V and 6 bases from J, with 13 bases between.

This clone showed up just a few times. Other DNA sequences in this sample translate to the same CDR3. This sequence joins TRBV15 and TRBJ1-1; the D is unclear. With 0 bases removed from V and 0 bases from J, the gap between germline ends came to 5 bases. CDR3 length: 14 amino acids. CDR1 and CDR2 from the germline V gene are LNHNV and YYDKDF (reference sequence). In nucleotides, the CDR3 is TGTGCCACCAGCAGAGACGGGTTGAACACTGAAGCTTTCTTT. Protein sequence: CATSRDGLNTEAFF.

The chain combines TRBV2 with TRBJ2-1; 7 nucleotides match TRBD2. The CDR3 loop spans 15 amino acids. CDR1 and CDR2 (germline): SNHLY, FYNNEI. V lost 2 bases to trimming and J lost 0 bases; unmatched junction nucleotides: 1. CDR3 amino acids: CASSESGASYNEQFF. DNA of the CDR3: TGTGCCAGCAGTGAAAGCGGGGCCTCCTACAATGAGCAGTTCTTC.

CDR3 bases: TGTGCCAGTACGGAGCTGGGCAACAATGAGCAGTTCTTC. This encodes CASTELGNNEQFF. This rearrangement joins TRBV19 to TRBJ2-1; no clear D. Germline V gives CDR1 LNHDA, CDR2 SQIVND (reference sequence). V was shortened by 7 bases and J by 5 bases, with 12 bases between the two germline ends. The CDR3 runs to 13 residues.

The V call is TRBV27, the J call TRBJ1-5; possible D gene TRBD1, 5 bases. The CDR3 contains 18 residues. Per germline, CDR1 MNHEY and CDR2 SMNVEV (reference sequence). V lost 1 base and J 2 bases, leaving 18 bases between the germline ends. DNA of the CDR3: TGTGCCAGCAGTTTATTCCTCCCGGGCAGGGTATGCAATCAGCCCCAGCATTTT. It is translated as CASSLFLPGRVCNQPQHF.

The CDR3 DNA follows: TGTGCCAGCAGCTTGGGGGAGGGCCGACTCGAGACCCAGTACTTC. Translating it yields CASSLGEGRLETQYF. This rearrangement joins TRBV7-3 to TRBJ2-5; 7 bases fit TRBD2. The V gene's germline CDR1 is SGHTA and CDR2 FQGTGA. J lost 5 bases, V lost 3 bases, and 9 bases had no gene match. The CDR3 sequence is 15 residues long.

The chain is built from TRBV18 and TRBJ2-3, with a weak D call TRBD2 (6 bases). The V end lost 0 bases, the J end lost 4 bases, and 14 bases lay between the germline ends. Germline lookup yields CDR1 KGHSH and CDR2 LQKENI. The CDR3 is 16 amino acids. Here the CDR3 DNA reads TGTGCCAGCTCACCACCCAACGGGAGAGGATCAGATACGCAGTATTTT. Its translation is CASSPPNGRGSDTQYF. The entire variable domain, with the rest obtained from reference TRBV18 and TRBJ2-3, is as follows: NAGVMQNPRHLVRRRGQEARLRCSPMKGHSHVYWYRQLPEEGLKFMVYLQKENIIDESGMPKERFSAEFPKEGPSILRIQQVVRGDSAAYFCASSPPNGRGSDTQYFGPGTRLTVL.

This clone was observed a few times. The chain employs TRBV10-1 and TRBJ2-2; D uncertain. The germline gives CDR1 WNHNN, CDR2 SYGVQD (reference sequence). The CDR3 contains 12 residues. The V end lost 4 bases, the J end lost 3 bases, and 3 bases lay between the germline ends. The DNA of the CDR3 is TGCGCCAGCAGTGTTGACACCGGGGAGCTGTTTTTT. Translating gives CASSVDTGELFF.

The V and J genes are TRBV11-2 and TRBJ2-4; 9 nucleotides line up with TRBD1. The CDR3 runs to 13 residues. Germline assignment: CDR1 SGHAT and CDR2 FQNNGV. Germline trimming cut 7 bases from V and 8 bases from J; bases unmatched to any gene: 6. The CDR3 spells CASTVTGGDIQYF. The CDR3 coding sequence is TGTGCCAGCACCGTGACAGGGGGGGACATTCAGTACTTC.